The clone carrying this TCR beta chain has only one observation. The V end lost 6 bases, the J end lost 6 bases, and 12 bases lay between the germline ends. Per the germline V gene, CDR1 is MDHEN and CDR2 is SYDVKM. The CDR3 extends over 12 amino acids. This record comes from a study of technical replicates of blood from a few donors. Only in-frame clones appear in the TCRdb table, and some are missing; sequencing was by immunoSEQ multiplex PCR. The table shows about 68,000 clones, with 95% to 97% occurring only once. This sequence joins TRBV28 and TRBJ2-7; D may be TRBD2 (6 bases). This clonotype was obtained from a human donor in good health. Material for sequencing was T cells isolated from PBMCs. The CDR3, as DNA: TGTGCCAGCAGGGGGGGTCGCCGCGAGCAGTACTTC. Translated: CASRGGRREQYF. The whole variable domain, filled in from reference TRBV28 and TRBJ2-7, reads DVKVTQSSRYLVKRTGEKVFLECVQDMDHENMFWYRQDPGLGLRLIYFSYDVKMKEKGDIPEGYSVSREKKERFSLILESASTNQTSMYLCASRGGRREQYFGPGTRLTVT.